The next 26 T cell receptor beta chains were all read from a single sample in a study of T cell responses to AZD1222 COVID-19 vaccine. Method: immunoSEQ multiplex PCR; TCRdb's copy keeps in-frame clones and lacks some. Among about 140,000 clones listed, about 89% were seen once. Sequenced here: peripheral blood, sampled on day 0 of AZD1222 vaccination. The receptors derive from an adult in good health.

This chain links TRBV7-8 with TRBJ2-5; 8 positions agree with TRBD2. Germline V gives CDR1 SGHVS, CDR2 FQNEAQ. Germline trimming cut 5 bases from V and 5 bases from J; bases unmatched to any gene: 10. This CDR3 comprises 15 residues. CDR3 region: CASSAFRTSWETQYF. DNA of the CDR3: TGTGCCAGCAGCGCCTTTCGGACTAGCTGGGAGACCCAGTACTTC.

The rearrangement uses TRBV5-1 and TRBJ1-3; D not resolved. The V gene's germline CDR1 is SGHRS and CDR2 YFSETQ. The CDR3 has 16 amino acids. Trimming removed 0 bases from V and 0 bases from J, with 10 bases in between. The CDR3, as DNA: TGCGCCAGCAGCTTGGGGGCCAGCAGCTCTGGAAACACCATATATTTT. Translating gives CASSLGASSSGNTIYF.

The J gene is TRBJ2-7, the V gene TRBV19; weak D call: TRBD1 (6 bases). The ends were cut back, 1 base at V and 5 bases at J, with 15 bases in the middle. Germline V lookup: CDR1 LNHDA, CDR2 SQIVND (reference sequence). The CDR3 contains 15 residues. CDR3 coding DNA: TGTGCCAGTAGTATAGGGCAGGGGACGGCCCACGAGCAGTACTTC. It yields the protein CASSIGQGTAHEQYF.

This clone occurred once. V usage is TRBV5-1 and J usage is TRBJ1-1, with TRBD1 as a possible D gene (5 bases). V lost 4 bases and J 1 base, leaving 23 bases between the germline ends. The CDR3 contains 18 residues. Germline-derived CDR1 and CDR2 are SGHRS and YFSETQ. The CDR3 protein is CASSGQGRDGIRNTEAFF. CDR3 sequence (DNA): TGCGCCAGCAGCGGGCAGGGCAGGGATGGTATTCGGAACACTGAAGCTTTCTTT.

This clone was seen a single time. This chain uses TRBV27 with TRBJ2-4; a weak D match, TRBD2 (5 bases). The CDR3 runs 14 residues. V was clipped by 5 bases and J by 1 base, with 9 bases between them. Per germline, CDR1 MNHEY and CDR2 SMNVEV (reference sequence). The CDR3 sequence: CASSRGEAKNIQYF. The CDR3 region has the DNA TGTGCCAGCAGTCGTGGGGAGGCCAAAAACATTCAGTACTTC.

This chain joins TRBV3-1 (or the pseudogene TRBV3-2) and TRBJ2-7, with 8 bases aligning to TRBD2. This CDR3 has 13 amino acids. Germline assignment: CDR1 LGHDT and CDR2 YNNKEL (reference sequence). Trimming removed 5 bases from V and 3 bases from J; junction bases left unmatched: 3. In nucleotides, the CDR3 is TGTGCCAGCAGCGGACTAGCAAGCTACGAGCAGTACTTC. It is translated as CASSGLASYEQYF.

Here the CDR3 DNA reads TGTGCCAGCATTATGGTCGAGGGGCCGTCAGATTATGGCTACACCTTC. Translation: CASIMVEGPSDYGYTF. The chain couples TRBV13 to TRBJ1-2, with D tentatively TRBD1 (5 bases). The ends were cut back, 7 bases at V and 5 bases at J, with 23 bases in the middle. The germline V gene has CDR1 PRHDT and CDR2 FYEKMQ (reference sequence). The length of the CDR3 is 16 residues.

CDR3 in amino acids: CAWSVWGALGAEQYF. The CDR3 DNA is TGTGCCTGGAGTGTATGGGGGGCGCTGGGGGCCGAGCAGTACTTC. This chain links TRBV30 with TRBJ2-7, with D perhaps TRBD1 or TRBD2 (6 bases each). Between the trimmed V and J ends, which lost 0 bases and 6 bases, there was a span of 18 bases. The CDR3 has 15 amino acids. Germline V gene sequence: CDR1 GTSNPN, CDR2 SVGIG (reference sequence).

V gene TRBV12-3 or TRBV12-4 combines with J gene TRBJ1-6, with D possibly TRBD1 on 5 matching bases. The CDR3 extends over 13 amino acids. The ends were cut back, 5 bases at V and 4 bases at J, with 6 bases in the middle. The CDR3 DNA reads TGTGCCAGCAGTCGGACATATAATTCACCCCTCCACTTT. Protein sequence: CASSRTYNSPLHF.

CDR3 DNA sequence: TGTGCCAGCTCCGCCCCAGCGGGGGCCAGATACAATGAGCAGTTCTTC. It specifies CASSAPAGARYNEQFF. The rearrangement uses TRBV27 and TRBJ2-1; 8 bases match TRBD2. This CDR3 has 16 residues. Germline values: CDR1 MNHEY, CDR2 SMNVEV (reference sequence). The trim removed 8 bases at V and 4 bases at J, leaving 13 bases unmatched.

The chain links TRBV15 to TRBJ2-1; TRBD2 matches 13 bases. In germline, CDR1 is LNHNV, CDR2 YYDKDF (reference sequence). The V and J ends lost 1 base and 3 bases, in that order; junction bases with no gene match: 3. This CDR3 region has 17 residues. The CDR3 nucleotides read TGTGCCACCAGCAGAGGAGGGACTAGCGGGATCTACAATGAGCAGTTCTTC. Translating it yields CATSRGGTSGIYNEQFF.

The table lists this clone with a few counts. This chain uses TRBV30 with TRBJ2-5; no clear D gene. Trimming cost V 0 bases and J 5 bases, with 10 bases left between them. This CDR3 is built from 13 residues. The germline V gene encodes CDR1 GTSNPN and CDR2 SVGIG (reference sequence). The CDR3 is CAWSVSSLETQYF. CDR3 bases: TGTGCCTGGAGTGTCTCTAGTTTGGAGACCCAGTACTTC.

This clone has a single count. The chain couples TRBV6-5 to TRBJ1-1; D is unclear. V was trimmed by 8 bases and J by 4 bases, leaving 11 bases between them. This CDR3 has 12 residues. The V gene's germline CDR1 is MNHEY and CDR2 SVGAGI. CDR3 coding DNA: TGTGCCAGCTTAAAAGGGATCACTGAAGCTTTCTTT. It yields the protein CASLKGITEAFF.

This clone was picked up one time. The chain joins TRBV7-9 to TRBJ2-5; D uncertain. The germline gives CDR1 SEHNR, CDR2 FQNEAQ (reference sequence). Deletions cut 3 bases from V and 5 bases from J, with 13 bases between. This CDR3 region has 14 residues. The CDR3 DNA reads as TGTGCCAGCAGCTTTTCAGGTTCTCGGGAGACCCAGTACTTC. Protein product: CASSFSGSRETQYF.

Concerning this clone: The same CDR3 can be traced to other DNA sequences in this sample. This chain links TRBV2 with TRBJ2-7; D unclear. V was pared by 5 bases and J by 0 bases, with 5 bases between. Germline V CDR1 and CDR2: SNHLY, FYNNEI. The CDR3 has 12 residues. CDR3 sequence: CASSRSSYEQYF. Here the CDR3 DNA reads TGTGCCAGCAGTCGAAGCTCCTACGAGCAGTACTTC.

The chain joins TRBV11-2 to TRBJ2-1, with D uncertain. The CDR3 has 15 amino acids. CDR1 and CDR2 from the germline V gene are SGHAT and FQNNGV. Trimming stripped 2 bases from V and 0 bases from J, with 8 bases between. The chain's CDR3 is CASSLRVSSYNEQFF. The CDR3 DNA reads TGTGCCAGCAGCTTAAGGGTTAGCTCCTACAATGAGCAGTTCTTC. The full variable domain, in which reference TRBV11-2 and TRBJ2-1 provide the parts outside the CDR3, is EAGVAQSPRYKIIEKRQSVAFWCNPISGHATLYWYQQILGQGPKLLIQFQNNGVVDDSQLPKDRFSAERLKGVDSTLKIQPAKLEDSAVYLCASSLRVSSYNEQFFGPGTRLTVL.

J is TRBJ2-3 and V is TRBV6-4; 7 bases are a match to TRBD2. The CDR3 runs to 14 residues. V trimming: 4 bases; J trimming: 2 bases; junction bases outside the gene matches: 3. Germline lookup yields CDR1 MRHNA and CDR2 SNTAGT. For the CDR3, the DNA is TGTGCCAGCAGTGCGGGAGGTACCACAGATACGCAGTATTTT. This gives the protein CASSAGGTTDTQYF.

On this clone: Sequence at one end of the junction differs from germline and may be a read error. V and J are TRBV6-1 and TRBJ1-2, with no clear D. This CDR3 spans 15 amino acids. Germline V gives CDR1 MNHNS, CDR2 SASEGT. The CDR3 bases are TGTGCCAGCAGTGAAACGGATCGACCAGCGTTCGGCTGCACCTTC. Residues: CASSETDRPAFGCTF.

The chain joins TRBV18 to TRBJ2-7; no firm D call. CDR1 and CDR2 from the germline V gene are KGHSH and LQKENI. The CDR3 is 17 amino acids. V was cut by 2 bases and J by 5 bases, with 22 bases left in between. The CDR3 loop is CASSPSLRTGVPHEQYF. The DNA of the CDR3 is TGTGCCAGCTCACCATCGTTACGGACGGGCGTCCCTCACGAGCAGTACTTC.

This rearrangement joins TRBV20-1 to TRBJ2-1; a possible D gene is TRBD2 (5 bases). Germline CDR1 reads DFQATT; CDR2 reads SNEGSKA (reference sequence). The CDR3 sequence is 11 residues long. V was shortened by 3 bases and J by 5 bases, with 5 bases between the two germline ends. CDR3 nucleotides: TGCAGTGCTAGGGAGGACAATGAGCAGTTCTTC. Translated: CSAREDNEQFF.

CDR3 nucleotides: TGTGCCAGCAGACAACCGACAGGGGCCTACACTGAAGCTTTCTTT. Translated, it gives CASRQPTGAYTEAFF. The J gene is TRBJ1-1, the V gene TRBV28, with 8 bases identical to TRBD1. V was pared by 6 bases and J by 3 bases, with 9 bases of the junction left unmatched. CDR3 length: 15 residues. In germline, CDR1 is MDHEN, CDR2 SYDVKM. The full variable domain, its missing parts supplied by reference TRBV28 and TRBJ1-1, is DVKVTQSSRYLVKRTGEKVFLECVQDMDHENMFWYRQDPGLGLRLIYFSYDVKMKEKGDIPEGYSVSREKKERFSLILESASTNQTSMYLCASRQPTGAYTEAFFGQGTRLTVV.

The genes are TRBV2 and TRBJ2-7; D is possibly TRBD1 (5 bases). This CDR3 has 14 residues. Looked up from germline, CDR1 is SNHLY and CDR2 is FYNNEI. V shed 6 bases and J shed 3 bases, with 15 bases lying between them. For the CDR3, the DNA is TGTGCCAGCAGGCAGGGCAGGGCGAGCTACGAGCAGTACTTC. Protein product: CASRQGRASYEQYF.

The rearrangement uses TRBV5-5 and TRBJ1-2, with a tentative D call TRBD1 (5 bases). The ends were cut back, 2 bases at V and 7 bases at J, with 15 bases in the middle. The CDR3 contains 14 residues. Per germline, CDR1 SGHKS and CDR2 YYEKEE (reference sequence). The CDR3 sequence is CASSFEDTFLGYTF. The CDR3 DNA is TGTGCCAGCAGCTTTGAGGACACTTTTCTTGGCTACACCTTC.

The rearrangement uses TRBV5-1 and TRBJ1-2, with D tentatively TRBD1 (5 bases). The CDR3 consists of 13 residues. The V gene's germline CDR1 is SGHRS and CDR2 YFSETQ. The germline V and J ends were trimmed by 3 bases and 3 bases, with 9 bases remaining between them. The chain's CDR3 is CASSSGDHYGYTF. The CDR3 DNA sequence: TGCGCCAGCAGCTCCGGGGACCACTATGGCTACACCTTC.

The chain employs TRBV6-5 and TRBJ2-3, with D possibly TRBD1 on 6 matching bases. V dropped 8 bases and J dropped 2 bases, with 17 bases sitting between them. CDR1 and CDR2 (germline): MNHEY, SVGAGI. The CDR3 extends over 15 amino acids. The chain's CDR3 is CASGLTGINTDTQYF. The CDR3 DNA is TGTGCCAGCGGCTTGACAGGCATTAACACAGATACGCAGTATTTT.

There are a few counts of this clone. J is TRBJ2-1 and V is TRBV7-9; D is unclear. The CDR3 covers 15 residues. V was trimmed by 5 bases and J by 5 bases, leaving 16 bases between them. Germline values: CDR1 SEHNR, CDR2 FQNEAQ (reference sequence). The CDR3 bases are TGTGCCAGCAGCCCTTACACAAGATCTGACAATGAGCAGTTCTTC. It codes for CASSPYTRSDNEQFF.